This T cell receptor beta chain was captured in a study of T-cell memory formation after mild COVID-19. This clonotype was seen a few times. The antigen is not known. Study-wide results and limits: Contracting clones, day 15 to 85, had balanced CD4/CD8, and later expanders favored CD4+.

TCRdb reprocessed the 5' RACE reads via MiXCR and lists one record per CDR3 protein. The repertoire holds some 450,000 distinct CDR3 sequences, with around 20% as singletons. The CDR3 is 15 residues long. The V gene's germline CDR1 is SGHRS and CDR2 YFSETQ. V lost 2 bases to trimming and J lost 7 bases; unmatched junction nucleotides: 6. The receptor was derived from an adult woman who had mild COVID-19 (a few samples of this study predate the infection). Cell type and time point are not known. The J gene is TRBJ1-6, the V gene TRBV5-1; TRBD1 agrees at 7 bases. Sequenced input: PBMCs or a T cell subset sorted from them (not recorded which). CDR3 region: CASSFTGAENSPLHF. CDR3 nucleotides: TGCGCCAGCAGCTTTACAGGGGCTGAAAATTCACCCCTCCACTTT.